The 22 T cell receptor beta chains reported below all come from one sample, sequenced in a study of CD8+ T cells in alopecia areata. cDNA reverse transcribed from extracted RNA served as the sequencing template. Here immunoSEQ multiplex PCR was the method, and the copy in TCRdb shows in-frame clones only, minus some. The data contain over 50,000 clones, around 49% of them singletons. The sample consisted of CD8+ T cells sorted from blood, taken at week 0. Receptor source: a human donor with alopecia areata.

This clone was seen more than once but under ten times. The CDR3 is CASSQDRGYEQYF. The CDR3 DNA sequence: TGCGCCAGCAGCCAAGATCGTGGGTACGAGCAGTACTTC. V usage is TRBV4-3 and J usage is TRBJ2-7; D not resolved. The CDR3 has 13 residues. V lost 0 bases and J lost 4, with 7 bases in between. From germline, CDR1 is LGHNA and CDR2 YSLEER.

The chain links TRBV7-9 to TRBJ2-3; the D is unclear. The V gene lost 7 bases and the J gene lost 4 bases, with 12 bases spanning the gap. The CDR3 consists of 13 residues. Germline V CDR1 and CDR2: SEHNR, FQNEAQ (reference sequence). In DNA, the CDR3 is TGTGCCAGCATCAGTTCGGGTCCAGATACGCAGTATTTT. Translated: CASISSGPDTQYF. Looking up the rest from reference TRBV7-9 and TRBJ2-3 gives the full variable domain: DTGVSQNPRHKITKRGQNVTFRCDPISEHNRLYWYRQTLGQGPEFLTYFQNEAQLEKSRLLSDRFSAERPKGSFSTLEIQRTEQGDSAMYLCASISSGPDTQYFGPGTRLTVL.

The genes are TRBV2 and TRBJ2-7; 8 nucleotides agree with TRBD2. The CDR3 runs 16 residues. The V gene end was trimmed by 3 bases and the J gene end by 4 bases; junction bases not matched to a gene: 11. Germline V gene sequence: CDR1 SNHLY, CDR2 FYNNEI. Written as DNA, the CDR3 is TGTGCCAGCAGTGAGGATCTGGTTAGCGGGATGTACGAGCAGTACTTC. Protein: CASSEDLVSGMYEQYF.

This clone was seen a single time. V and J are TRBV6-1 and TRBJ2-1; D uncertain. The V and J ends lost 6 bases and 15 bases respectively, with 18 bases between them. CDR1 MNHNS and CDR2 SASEGT come from the germline V gene. This CDR3 contains 12 residues. CDR3 loop: CASRDGWRSWFF. DNA of the CDR3: TGTGCCAGCAGGGACGGCTGGCGGTCGTGGTTCTTC.

This clone was found many times. The genes are TRBV28 and TRBJ2-4; D remains unclear. The CDR3 length is 14 residues. The germline CDR1 and CDR2 sequences are MDHEN and SYDVKM. V shed 6 bases and J shed 0 bases, with 9 bases lying between them. The CDR3 reads CASRDRTAKNIQYF. The DNA of the CDR3 is TGTGCCAGCAGGGACCGGACAGCCAAAAACATTCAGTACTTC.

This clone was found a few times. The chain recombines TRBV7-9 with TRBJ1-4; D is perhaps TRBD1 (5 bases). The CDR3 covers 14 residues. The germline V and J ends were trimmed by 6 bases and 13 bases, with 21 bases remaining between them. Germline V gene data show CDR1 as SEHNR and CDR2 as FQNEAQ (reference sequence). The CDR3 sequence is CASSGVGAQTLLFF. CDR3 in DNA: TGTGCCAGCAGTGGGGTCGGGGCGCAGACCTTACTGTTTTTT.

This CDR3 reads CASSQGWWTDTQYF. The CDR3 region has the DNA TGTGCCAGCAGCCAGGGGTGGTGGACAGATACGCAGTATTTT. This sequence joins TRBV7-2 and TRBJ2-3; D perhaps matches TRBD1 (6 bases). The CDR3 is 14 amino acids. From germline, CDR1 is SGHTA and CDR2 FQGNSA. The ends were cut back, 5 bases at V and 3 bases at J, with 12 bases in the middle.

This clone was observed once. The J gene is TRBJ2-3, the V gene TRBV23-1; unclear D gene. TRBV23-1 is known as an ORF, though its function is uncertain. This CDR3 contains 16 residues. With 8 bases removed from V and 4 bases from J, the gap between germline ends came to 22 bases. DNA of the CDR3: TGCGCCAGCGGTCCGCACGGTGCCCTCAGAGCAGATACGCAGTATTTT. Translating gives CASGPHGALRADTQYF.

V is TRBV27 and J is TRBJ1-5, with 9 bases matching TRBD1. This CDR3 comprises 16 residues. Germline V gives CDR1 MNHEY, CDR2 SMNVEV (reference sequence). V lost 4 bases to trimming and J lost 5 bases; unmatched junction nucleotides: 9. The CDR3 loop is CASSSRTGEFDQPQHF. DNA of the CDR3: TGTGCCAGCAGTTCGAGGACAGGGGAGTTTGATCAGCCCCAGCATTTT.

The chain uses TRBV29-1 and TRBJ2-3; a weak D match, TRBD2 (5 bases). This CDR3 comprises 14 residues. V was shortened by 4 bases and J by 10 bases, with 21 bases between the two germline ends. In germline, CDR1 is SQVTM, CDR2 ANQGSEA. The CDR3 nucleotides read TGCAGCGTTGTTGACTACCAACTGGTAATAGCGCAGTATTTT. It is translated as CSVVDYQLVIAQYF.

This clone appeared once. The rearrangement uses TRBV4-1 and TRBJ2-5; 7 bases map to TRBD1. The CDR3 has 15 amino acids. CDR1 is MGHRA, CDR2 YSYEKL, per germline. V shed 1 base, J shed 4 bases, and the junction held 6 bases outside the gene matches. CDR3 region: CASSQGDRVRETQYF. CDR3 nucleotide sequence: TGCGCCAGCAGCCAAGGAGACAGGGTTAGAGAGACCCAGTACTTC.

This rearrangement joins TRBV29-1 to TRBJ2-1; 7 positions agree with TRBD1. Per germline, CDR1 SQVTM and CDR2 ANQGSEA. This CDR3 has 14 residues. With V trimmed by 6 bases and J by 7 bases, 12 bases remained unmatched. The CDR3, as DNA: TGCAGCGTGGCCGGGACAGCCCTTAGGAATGAGCAGTTCTTC. This translates into CSVAGTALRNEQFF.

This clone was counted between two and nine times. This chain links TRBV2 with TRBJ2-7, with unresolved D. V lost 7 bases and J lost 2, with 9 bases in between. CDR3 length: 12 amino acids. CDR1 SNHLY and CDR2 FYNNEI come from the germline V gene. The CDR3 region has the DNA TGTGCCAGCATGGAGACCCCCTACGAGCAGTACTTC. This sequence encodes CASMETPYEQYF.

This sequence joins TRBV27 and TRBJ2-5, with D perhaps matching TRBD1 or TRBD2 (5 bases each). CDR3 length equals 14 residues. Germline V gene lookup returns CDR1 MNHEY and CDR2 SMNVEV (reference sequence). V was clipped by 4 bases and J by 5 bases, with 14 bases between them. The chain's CDR3 is CASSWAGRGETQYF. The CDR3 DNA is TGTGCCAGCAGTTGGGCAGGGAGAGGGGAGACCCAGTACTTC.

This clone has a count of ten or more. The chain is built from TRBV27 and TRBJ2-3; possibly TRBD2 for D (5 bases). The CDR3 covers 16 residues. CDR1 is MNHEY and CDR2 is SMNVEV in the germline V gene (reference sequence). V was trimmed by 6 bases and J by 2 bases, leaving 18 bases between them. The CDR3 loop is CASSEGPGKVTDTQYF. CDR3 sequence (DNA): TGTGCCAGCAGCGAGGGTCCGGGGAAGGTCACAGATACGCAGTATTTT.

This clone was found once. J is TRBJ2-7 and V is TRBV4-1; the D gene is possibly TRBD2 (6 bases). V dropped 1 base and J dropped 3 bases, with 7 bases sitting between them. The CDR3 runs 13 residues. Germline CDR1 is MGHRA and CDR2 is YSYEKL. The chain's CDR3 is CASSQGGDYEQYF. The CDR3 coding sequence is TGCGCCAGCAGCCAAGGCGGGGACTACGAGCAGTACTTC.

V usage is TRBV30 and J usage is TRBJ2-1; 8 nucleotides match TRBD2. Germline CDR1 GTSNPN, CDR2 SVGIG (reference sequence). V trimming: 8 bases; J trimming: 4 bases; junction bases outside the gene matches: 13. This CDR3 contains 15 residues. This CDR3 reads CAGSSGGRVYNEQFF. The CDR3 nucleotides are TGTGCCGGTTCTTCGGGAGGGAGAGTTTACAATGAGCAGTTCTTC.

The chain uses TRBV30 and TRBJ2-3; 12 positions agree with TRBD2. The germline gives CDR1 GTSNPN, CDR2 SVGIG (reference sequence). This CDR3 spans 16 amino acids. Trimming at V came to 1 base and at J to 5 bases, leaving 7 bases not matched to a gene. This chain's CDR3 is CAWSGSSGRAQDTQYF. The CDR3 coding sequence is TGTGCCTGGAGTGGCTCTAGCGGGAGGGCCCAAGATACGCAGTATTTT.

This clone was seen only a few times. The chain recombines TRBV11-2 with TRBJ2-7; D remains ambiguous. The CDR3 totals 13 residues. Per germline, CDR1 SGHAT and CDR2 FQNNGV. Trimming shortened V by 8 bases and J by 3 bases, and 14 bases separated the two germline ends. The CDR3 protein is CASRPQDGYEQYF. In DNA form, the CDR3 reads TGTGCCAGCCGACCTCAGGACGGCTACGAGCAGTACTTC.

The J gene is TRBJ2-5, the V gene TRBV7-2; D might be TRBD2 (6 bases). Germline-derived CDR1 and CDR2 are SGHTA and FQGNSA. The ends were cut back, 4 bases at V and 5 bases at J, with 20 bases in the middle. The CDR3 consists of 16 residues. CDR3 DNA sequence: TGTGCCAGCAGCTACCGAGGGGCGGAGGGTAGGGAGACCCAGTACTTC. This translates into CASSYRGAEGRETQYF. Full variable domain (remainder filled in from reference TRBV7-2 and TRBJ2-5): GAGVSQSPSNKVTEKGKDVELRCDPISGHTALYWYRQSLGQGLEFLIYFQGNSAPDKSGLPSDRFSAERTGGSVSTLTIQRTQQEDSAVYLCASSYRGAEGRETQYFGPGTRLLVL.

In its sample, this clone was seen a few times. The V and J genes are TRBV6-5 and TRBJ2-6; D remains ambiguous. The ends were cut back, 6 bases at V and 1 base at J, with 4 bases in the middle. The CDR3 loop spans 13 amino acids. Per the germline V gene, CDR1 is MNHEY and CDR2 is SVGAGI. The CDR3 DNA sequence: TGTGCCAGCAGCCGGTCTGGGGCCAACGTCCTGACTTTC. Residues: CASSRSGANVLTF.

V gene TRBV30 combines with J gene TRBJ2-1; 8 bases are a match to TRBD1. CDR3 length equals 15 residues. CDR1 is GTSNPN, CDR2 SVGIG, per germline (reference sequence). Trimming removed 3 bases from V and 2 bases from J; junction bases left unmatched: 6. CDR3 DNA: TGTGCCTGGAGCGCCGGGACAGGAACCTACAATGAGCAGTTCTTC. Protein product: CAWSAGTGTYNEQFF.